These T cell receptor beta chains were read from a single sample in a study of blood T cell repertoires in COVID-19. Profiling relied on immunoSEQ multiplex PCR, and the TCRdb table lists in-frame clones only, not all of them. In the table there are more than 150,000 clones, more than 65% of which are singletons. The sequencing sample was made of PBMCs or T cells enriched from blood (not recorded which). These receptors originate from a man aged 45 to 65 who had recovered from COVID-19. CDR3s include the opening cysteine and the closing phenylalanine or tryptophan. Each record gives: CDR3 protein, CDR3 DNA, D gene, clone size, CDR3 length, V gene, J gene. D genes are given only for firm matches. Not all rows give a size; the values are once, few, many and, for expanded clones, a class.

CDR3aa: CAIGQGVDGYTF
CDR3nt: TGTGCCATCGGACAGGGGGTTGATGGCTACACCTTC
d_gene: TRBD1
abundance: -
len: 12
v_gene: TRBV10-3
j_gene: TRBJ1-2

CDR3aa: CAISAGLLVDNEQFF
CDR3nt: TGTGCCATCAGTGCAGGGCTTCTTGTAGACAATGAGCAGTTCTTC
d_gene: -
abundance: -
len: 15
v_gene: TRBV10-3
j_gene: TRBJ2-1

CDR3aa: CASSSTAAGAGAEQYF
CDR3nt: TGTGCCAGCAGTTCCACGGCAGCGGGCGCTGGGGCCGAGCAGTACTTC
d_gene: -
abundance: -
len: 16
v_gene: TRBV6-6
j_gene: TRBJ2-7

CDR3aa: CASSLRAGFIGNTIYF
CDR3nt: TGTGCCAGCAGCTTACGGGCAGGGTTCATCGGAAACACCATATATTTT
d_gene: -
abundance: -
len: 16
v_gene: TRBV13
j_gene: TRBJ1-3

CDR3aa: CATSSLGAGDSYEQYF
CDR3nt: TGTGCCACCAGCTCGTTAGGCGCAGGGGATTCCTACGAGCAGTACTTC
d_gene: -
abundance: -
len: 16
v_gene: TRBV15
j_gene: TRBJ2-7

CDR3aa: CSVVLRVTGGSYGDEQYF
CDR3nt: TGCAGCGTTGTGCTGCGGGTGACAGGGGGGTCTTATGGAGACGAGCAGTACTTC
d_gene: TRBD1
abundance: -
len: 18
v_gene: TRBV29-1
j_gene: TRBJ2-7

CDR3aa: CASARSGRGPDTQYF
CDR3nt: TGTGCCAGCGCGCGTAGCGGGAGAGGGCCAGATACGCAGTATTTT
d_gene: TRBD2
abundance: -
len: 15
v_gene: TRBV2
j_gene: TRBJ2-3

CDR3aa: CASSLLGQGVGGYTF
CDR3nt: TGTGCCAGCAGTTTATTAGGACAGGGGGTAGGAGGCTACACCTTC
d_gene: TRBD1
abundance: -
len: 15
v_gene: TRBV28
j_gene: TRBJ1-2

CDR3aa: CASSLTGDYEQYF
CDR3nt: TGTGCCAGCAGTTTGACAGGCGACTACGAGCAGTACTTC
d_gene: -
abundance: -
len: 13
v_gene: TRBV6-5
j_gene: TRBJ2-7

CDR3aa: CSASRGGNSPLHF
CDR3nt: TGCAGTGCTAGTCGCGGGGGCAATTCACCCCTCCACTTT
d_gene: -
abundance: few
len: 13
v_gene: TRBV20-1
j_gene: TRBJ1-6

CDR3aa: CAISADTTEAFF
CDR3nt: TGTGCCATCAGTGCCGACACCACTGAAGCTTTCTTT
d_gene: -
abundance: -
len: 12
v_gene: TRBV10-3
j_gene: TRBJ1-1